This T cell receptor (beta chain) emerged from a study of cytomegalovirus exposure and HLA in healthy donors. The donors formed part of the roughly 120-subject validation cohort, distinct from the roughly 620-subject first cohort. Repertoires were generated with immunoSEQ multiplex PCR, while TCRdb's copy carries only in-frame clones and drops some. Counted here are over 85,000 clones, under 95% occurring once; the ten biggest clones make up around 1.1%. Germline CDR1 and CDR2: SGHRS and YFSETQ. This CDR3 has 15 residues. V gave up 0 bases and J gave up 1 base; unmatched junction bases: 2. This clone was observed a single time.

The sequenced material came from PBMCs. The clonotype comes from a woman in her thirties in good health and CMV-seropositive. This rearrangement joins TRBV5-1 to TRBJ2-7; 9 nucleotides match TRBD1. The CDR3 nucleotides are TGCGCCAGCAGCTTGGTGGACAGGGGATCCTACGAGCAGTACTTC. Encoded protein: CASSLVDRGSYEQYF.